The 5 T cell receptor beta chains presented below share a single source sample, sequenced in a study of T cells after somatic rescue of genetic block. The assay was immunoSEQ multiplex PCR, and TCRdb's table has in-frame clones only and misses some. Here the sample spans roughly 15,000 clones, approximately 70% being singletons. Sequencing was performed on peripheral blood mononuclear cells (PBMCs). Receptor source: a boy aged 5-17 years.

The V call is TRBV10-2, the J call TRBJ1-2; the D gene is possibly TRBD1 (5 bases). CDR3 length: 16 amino acids. V shed 0 bases and J shed 4 bases, with 15 bases lying between them. Germline-derived CDR1 and CDR2 are WSHSY and SAAADI. CDR3 sequence: CASSESISGRTYGYTF. The CDR3 nucleotides are TGCGCCAGCAGTGAGTCGATTTCAGGGCGAACCTATGGCTACACCTTC.

V usage is TRBV11-2 and J usage is TRBJ2-7; D unresolved. CDR1 and CDR2 (germline): SGHAT, FQNNGV. The V end lost 3 bases, the J end lost 0 bases, and 15 bases lay between the germline ends. The CDR3 contains 16 residues. Written as DNA, the CDR3 is TGTGCCAGCAGCTTCCTAAAAACACAGCCCTCCTACGAGCAGTACTTC. Its translation: CASSFLKTQPSYEQYF.

The chain links TRBV2 to TRBJ2-3, with 10 bases lining up with TRBD2. Germline loops: CDR1 SNHLY, CDR2 FYNNEI. Trimming cost V 3 bases and J 0 bases; bases outside gene matches: 6. The length of the CDR3 is 17 residues. The CDR3 nucleotides are TGTGCCAGCAGTGAGGGGTCTAGCGGGAGAAGCACAGATACGCAGTATTTT. This codes for CASSEGSSGRSTDTQYF. Full variable domain (missing parts from reference TRBV2 and TRBJ2-3): EPEVTQTPSHQVTQMGQEVILRCVPISNHLYFYWYRQILGQKVEFLVSFYNNEISEKSEIFDDQFSVERPDGSNFTLKIRSTKLEDSAMYFCASSEGSSGRSTDTQYFGPGTRLTVL.

The chain uses TRBV7-8 and TRBJ2-5; 8 bases line up with TRBD1. V was pared by 4 bases and J by 6 bases, with 13 bases of the junction left unmatched. CDR3 size: 16 residues. Germline values: CDR1 SGHVS, CDR2 FQNEAQ. CDR3 protein: CASSSSGTGGGKTQYF. In DNA, the CDR3 is TGTGCCAGCAGCTCTAGTGGAACAGGGGGTGGGAAGACCCAGTACTTC. The full variable domain, its missing parts supplied by reference TRBV7-8 and TRBJ2-5, is GAGVSQSPRYKVAKRGQDVALRCDPISGHVSLFWYQQALGQGPEFLTYFQNEAQLDKSGLPSDRFFAERPEGSVSTLKIQRTQQEDSAVYLCASSSSGTGGGKTQYFGPGTRLLVL.

CDR3 residues: CASSLGGHEQYF. CDR3 nucleotides: TGTGCCAGCAGCTTGGGGGGCCACGAGCAGTACTTC. The rearrangement joins TRBV5-4 to TRBJ2-7, with D perhaps matching TRBD1 (5 bases). Germline CDR1 SGHNT, CDR2 YYREEE (reference sequence). The CDR3 loop spans 12 amino acids. V was pared by 0 bases and J by 5 bases, with 6 bases between.